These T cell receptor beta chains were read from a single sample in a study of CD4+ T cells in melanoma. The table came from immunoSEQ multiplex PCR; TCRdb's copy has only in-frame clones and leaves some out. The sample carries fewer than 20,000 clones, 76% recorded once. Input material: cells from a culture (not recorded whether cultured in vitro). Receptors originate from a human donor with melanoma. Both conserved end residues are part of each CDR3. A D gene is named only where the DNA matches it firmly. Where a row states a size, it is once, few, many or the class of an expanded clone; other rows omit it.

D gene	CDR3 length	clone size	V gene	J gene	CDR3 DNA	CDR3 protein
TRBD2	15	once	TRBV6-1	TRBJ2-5	TGTGCCAGCAGCGGAGCGGGGGGGCCTCGTGAGACCCAGTACTTC	CASSGAGGPRETQYF
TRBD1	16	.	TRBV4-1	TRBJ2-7	TGCGCCAGCAGCCAAGCCGGGACAGGGGTTAGCTACGAGCAGTACTTC	CASSQAGTGVSYEQYF
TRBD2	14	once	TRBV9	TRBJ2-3	TGTGCCAGCAGGCGGGGGGGGCCCACAGATACGCAGTATTTT	CASRRGGPTDTQYF
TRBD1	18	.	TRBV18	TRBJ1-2	TGTGCCAGCTCACCGGAAAGACAGGGGGCGCGTGCTAACTATGGCTACACCTTC	CASSPERQGARANYGYTF
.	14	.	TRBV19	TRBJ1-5	TGTGCCAGTAGTATAGGAGTGGGAAATCAGCCCCAGCATTTT	CASSIGVGNQPQHF
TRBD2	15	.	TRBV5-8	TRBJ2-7	TGTGCCAGCAGCTTGCCTAGCGGGGATACCTACGAGCAGTACTTC	CASSLPSGDTYEQYF
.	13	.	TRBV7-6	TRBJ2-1	TGTGCCAGCAGCTTAGTGGGGGTGGCTGAGCAGTTCTTC	CASSLVGVAEQFF
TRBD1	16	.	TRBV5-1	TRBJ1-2	TGCGCCAGCAGCTCGGGGGGACAGGGGGCCCTCTATGGCTACACCTTC	CASSSGGQGALYGYTF
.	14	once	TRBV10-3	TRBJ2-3	TGTGCCATCAGTGAGTCGCCCCCGTCAGATACGCAGTATTTT	CAISESPPSDTQYF
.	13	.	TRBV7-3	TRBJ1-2	TGTGCCAGCAGCGGTGGGGGGGACTATGGCTACACCTTC	CASSGGGDYGYTF
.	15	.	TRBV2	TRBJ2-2	TGTGCCAGCAGTTTGAGCGGACGGAACACCGGGGAGCTGTTTTTT	CASSLSGRNTGELFF
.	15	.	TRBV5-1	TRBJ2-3	TGCGCCAGCAGCCCGGGGTTTAGTACCACAGATACGCAGTATTTT	CASSPGFSTTDTQYF
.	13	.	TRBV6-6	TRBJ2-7	TGTGCCAGCGAGGGCGGGGCACGTAGCGAGCAGTACTTC	CASEGGARSEQYF
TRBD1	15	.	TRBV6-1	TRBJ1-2	TGTGCCAGCCGGAGACAGGGGGCTTTAAACTATGGCTACACCTTC	CASRRQGALNYGYTF
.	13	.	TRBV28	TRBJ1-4	TGTGCCACCAGAAGTGGGACTTGGGAAAAACTGTTTTTT	CATRSGTWEKLFF
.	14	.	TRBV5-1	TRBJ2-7	TGCGCCAGCAGGGGTAGTCTGCAGTCCTACGAGCAGTACTTC	CASRGSLQSYEQYF
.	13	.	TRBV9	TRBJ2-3	TGTGCCAGCAGCGTAGCTCTTCTAGATACGCAGTATTTT	CASSVALLDTQYF
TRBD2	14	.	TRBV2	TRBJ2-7	TGTGCCAGCACTTTCGAACGGGGGGGAGTGGAGCAGTACTTC	CASTFERGGVEQYF
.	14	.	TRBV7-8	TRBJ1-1	TGTGCCAGCAGCTTCCAGGCCGGGGACACTGAAGCTTTCTTT	CASSFQAGDTEAFF
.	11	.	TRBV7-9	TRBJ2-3	TGTGCCAGCAGCCTCACAGATACGCAGTATTTT	CASSLTDTQYF
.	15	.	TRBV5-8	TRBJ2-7	TGTGCCAGCAGCAGCAGGGGGGCAGGGAAGTACGAGCAGTACTTC	CASSSRGAGKYEQYF
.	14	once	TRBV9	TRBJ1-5	TGTGCCAGCAGCCCAGGGGATAGCAATCAGCCCCAGCATTTT	CASSPGDSNQPQHF
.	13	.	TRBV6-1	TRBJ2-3	TGTGCCAGCAGGAGACTAGGCACAGATACGCAGTATTTT	CASRRLGTDTQYF
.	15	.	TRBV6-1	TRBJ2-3	TGTGCCAGCGGGGTTGCTCGGGCGGGGACGGATACGCAGTATTTT	CASGVARAGTDTQYF
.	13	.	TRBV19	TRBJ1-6	TGTGCCACCACGCGGGCCTGGAATTCACCCCTCCACTTT	CATTRAWNSPLHF
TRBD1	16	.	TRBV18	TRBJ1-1	TGTGCCAGCTCACCACTTGGGACAGGGACTGGTTGGGAAGCTTTCTTT	CASSPLGTGTGWEAFF
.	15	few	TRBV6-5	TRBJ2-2	TGTGCCAGCAGTTACTTCCGACGTTCGACCGGGGAGCTGTTTTTT	CASSYFRRSTGELFF
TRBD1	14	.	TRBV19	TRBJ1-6	TGTGCCAGTAGGCCGGGACAGATTAATTCACCCCTCCACTTT	CASRPGQINSPLHF
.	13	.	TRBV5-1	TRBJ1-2	TGCGCCAGCAGCTTGACAGGGCTCTATGGCTACACCTTC	CASSLTGLYGYTF
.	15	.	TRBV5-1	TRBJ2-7	TGCGCCAGCAGCTTGGCACCGACGGAAGCCTACGAGCAGTACTTC	CASSLAPTEAYEQYF
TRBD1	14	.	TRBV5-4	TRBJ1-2	TGTGCCAGCAGCGTAGGGACAGTCATCTATGGCTACACCTTC	CASSVGTVIYGYTF
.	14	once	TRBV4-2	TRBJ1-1	TGTGCCAGCAGCTCTCGGGTGGTCGACACTGAAGCTTTCTTT	CASSSRVVDTEAFF
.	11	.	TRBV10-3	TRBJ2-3	TGTGCCATCAGCTCAAGAGATACGCAGTATTTT	CAISSRDTQYF
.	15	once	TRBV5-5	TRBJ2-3	TGTGCCAGCAGCTTGTTGGGGGGCGGAAGAGATACGCAGTATTTT	CASSLLGGGRDTQYF
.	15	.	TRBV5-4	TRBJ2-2	TGTGCCAGCAGCCGGGACCCACAGGACACCGGGGAGCTGTTTTTT	CASSRDPQDTGELFF
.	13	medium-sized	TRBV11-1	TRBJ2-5	TGTGCCAGCAGCTTAATTGTTGGGTCAGGGCTTCACTTC	CASSLIVGSGLHF
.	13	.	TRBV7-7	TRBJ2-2	TGTGCCAGCAGTCCTCCGGGGGGCCGGGAGCTGTTTTTT	CASSPPGGRELFF
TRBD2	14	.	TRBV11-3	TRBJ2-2	TGTGCCAGCAGTATAGCGGGGGTCACCGGGGAGCTGTTTTTT	CASSIAGVTGELFF
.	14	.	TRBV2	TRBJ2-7	TGTGCCAGCCTGCAGGGCTGGGAATCCTACGAGCAGTACTTC	CASLQGWESYEQYF
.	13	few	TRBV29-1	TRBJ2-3	TGCAGCGTCGAACCTCCCAGCACAGATACGCAGTATTTT	CSVEPPSTDTQYF
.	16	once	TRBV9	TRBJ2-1	TGTGCCAGCAGCAACCGGGGCGGTGTGGGGAACAATGAGCAGTTCTTC	CASSNRGGVGNNEQFF
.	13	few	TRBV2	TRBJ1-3	TGTGCCAGCAGTACCGGAGGACTAAACACCATATATTTT	CASSTGGLNTIYF
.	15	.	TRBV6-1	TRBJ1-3	TGTGCCAGCAGTGAAGCGGGGGTGGGTGGAAACACCATATATTTT	CASSEAGVGGNTIYF
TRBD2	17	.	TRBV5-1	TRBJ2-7	TGCGCCAGCAGCGCGGGGACTAGCGGGGCCGGGCTCGACGAGCAGTACTTC	CASSAGTSGAGLDEQYF
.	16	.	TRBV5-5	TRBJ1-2	TGTGCCAGCAGCTTGGGCCCTTCGGGTACTAACTATGGCTACACCTTC	CASSLGPSGTNYGYTF
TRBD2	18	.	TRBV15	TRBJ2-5	TGTGCCACCAGCAGAGATACGTTAGCGGGGGGCATCCAAGAGACCCAGTACTTC	CATSRDTLAGGIQETQYF